Presented here are 16 T cell receptor beta chains from one specimen sequenced in a study of cytomegalovirus exposure and HLA in healthy donors. Primers: 60 Vbeta forward and 13 Jbeta reverse. Measured with immunoSEQ multiplex PCR; TCRdb has only the in-frame clones, and not every one. The listing contains approximately 150,000 clones. Sequences were obtained from PBMCs. Receptors originate from a male donor in good health and CMV-seronegative.

The rearrangement uses TRBV18 and TRBJ1-5; 9 nucleotides match TRBD1. Germline loops: CDR1 KGHSH, CDR2 LQKENI. V was pared by 0 bases and J by 4 bases, with 4 bases of the junction left unmatched. The CDR3 length is 16 residues. The CDR3 reads CASSPPPGQGNQPQHF. CDR3 DNA: TGTGCCAGCTCACCACCCCCGGGACAGGGTAATCAGCCCCAGCATTTT.

The V call is TRBV2, the J call TRBJ1-1, with D unresolved. This CDR3 has 12 amino acids. The germline CDR1 and CDR2 sequences are SNHLY and FYNNEI. The V gene lost 8 bases and the J gene lost 4 bases, with 11 bases spanning the gap. CDR3 sequence (DNA): TGTGCCAGCGTTGAGGTGTTCACTGAAGCTTTCTTT. Residues: CASVEVFTEAFF.

The CDR3 loop reads CASSFGQGSTDTQYF. CDR3 DNA sequence: TGTGCCAGCAGCTTCGGACAGGGTAGCACAGATACGCAGTATTTT. This chain connects TRBV7-6 to TRBJ2-3; 8 bases are shared with TRBD1. Germline V gives CDR1 SGHVS, CDR2 FNYEAQ. This CDR3 is 15 amino acids long. Germline trimming cut 3 bases from V and 0 bases from J; bases unmatched to any gene: 2.

The chain has TRBV5-4 and TRBJ2-5, with TRBD1 identical over 11 bases. V trimming: 4 bases; J trimming: 5 bases; junction bases outside the gene matches: 4. Germline V gene sequence: CDR1 SGHNT, CDR2 YYREEE (reference sequence). This CDR3 region has 14 residues. CDR3 region: CASSGQGAPETQYF. The CDR3 DNA is TGTGCCAGCAGCGGACAGGGGGCGCCGGAGACCCAGTACTTC. Based on the CDR3 plus reference TRBV5-4 and TRBJ2-5, the full variable domain is ETGVTQSPTHLIKTRGQQVTLRCSSQSGHNTVSWYQQALGQGPQFIFQYYREEENGRGNFPPRFSGLQFPNYSSELNVNALELDDSALYLCASSGQGAPETQYFGPGTRLLVL.

This rearrangement joins TRBV19 to TRBJ1-2; TRBD1 agrees at 11 bases. CDR3 length equals 13 residues. V trimming: 8 bases; J trimming: 7 bases; junction bases outside the gene matches: 6. The germline gives CDR1 LNHDA, CDR2 SQIVND (reference sequence). The CDR3 bases are TGTGCCAGTGGACAGGGGGCCTTGTTTGGCTACACCTTC. It specifies CASGQGALFGYTF.

This sequence joins TRBV6-1 and TRBJ1-1; 7 bases map to TRBD1. V lost 1 base, J lost 2 bases, and 4 bases stayed unmatched. Looked up from germline, CDR1 is MNHNS and CDR2 is SASEGT. CDR3 size: 15 residues. This CDR3 reads CASSEEGQKNTEAFF. CDR3 in DNA: TGTGCCAGCAGTGAAGAGGGACAGAAAAACACTGAAGCTTTCTTT.

The chain carries TRBV6-5 and TRBJ2-2; D uncertain. V lost 6 bases, J lost 6 bases, and 8 bases lay in between. The CDR3 contains 12 residues. From germline, CDR1 is MNHEY and CDR2 SVGAGI. The CDR3 sequence is CASSPLSGELFF. CDR3 sequence (DNA): TGTGCCAGCAGCCCCCTATCCGGGGAGCTGTTTTTT.

The chain uses TRBV4-2 and TRBJ1-1; D is unresolved. CDR3 length: 14 residues. CDR1 is LGHNA and CDR2 is YNFKEQ in the germline V gene. Trimming cost V 0 bases and J 5 bases, with 10 bases left between them. CDR3 loop: CASSQDGDGTEAFF. The CDR3 nucleotides are TGTGCCAGCAGCCAAGATGGCGACGGGACTGAAGCTTTCTTT.

V usage is TRBV7-2 and J usage is TRBJ2-5; 16 bases line up with TRBD2. CDR3 length: 16 amino acids. The germline V gene encodes CDR1 SGHTA and CDR2 FQGNSA. J gave up 4 bases and V 5 bases, and 4 bases lay outside the gene matches. In DNA, the CDR3 is TGTGCCAGCAGCGGGGGACTAGCGGGGGGGACAGAGACCCAGTACTTC. Translation: CASSGGLAGGTETQYF.

The chain couples TRBV7-9 to TRBJ2-7, with D uncertain. V was clipped by 3 bases and J by 3 bases, with 9 bases between them. This CDR3 region has 13 residues. The V gene's germline CDR1 is SEHNR and CDR2 FQNEAQ (reference sequence). The CDR3 here is CASSLLLYYEQYF. CDR3 in DNA: TGTGCCAGCAGCTTGTTACTATACTACGAGCAGTACTTC. Supplemented by reference TRBV7-9 and TRBJ2-7, the full variable domain reads DTGVSQNPRHKITKRGQNVTFRCDPISEHNRLYWYRQTLGQGPEFLTYFQNEAQLEKSRLLSDRFSAERPKGSFSTLEIQRTEQGDSAMYLCASSLLLYYEQYFGPGTRLTVT.

The chain uses TRBV7-2 and TRBJ1-1, with D uncertain. V was clipped by 2 bases and J by 2 bases, with 15 bases between them. CDR3 length: 16 amino acids. Germline CDR1 is SGHTA and CDR2 is FQGNSA. The CDR3 bases are TGTGCCAGCAGCTTACCTCTCGAGGGCCTCAACACTGAAGCTTTCTTT. Protein sequence: CASSLPLEGLNTEAFF.

The chain employs TRBV9 and TRBJ2-7; TRBD2 is a possible D gene (6 bases). The CDR3 runs 14 residues. V was pared by 2 bases and J by 5 bases, with 14 bases between. The germline CDR1 and CDR2 sequences are SGDLS and YYNGEE. CDR3 sequence: CASSVDFGRNEQYF. The CDR3 DNA reads TGTGCCAGCAGCGTCGACTTTGGGAGGAACGAGCAGTACTTC. The complete variable domain, with remaining parts taken from reference TRBV9 and TRBJ2-7, reads DSGVTQTPKHLITATGQRVTLRCSPRSGDLSVYWYQQSLDQGLQFLIQYYNGEERAKGNILERFSAQQFPDLHSELNLSSLELGDSALYFCASSVDFGRNEQYFGPGTRLTVT.

The J gene is TRBJ1-1, the V gene TRBV30; 7 nucleotides align to TRBD1. The V segment lost 2 bases and the J segment 1 base; nucleotides outside the gene matches: 13. The CDR3 is 17 residues long. Germline assignment: CDR1 GTSNPN and CDR2 SVGIG (reference sequence). The CDR3 spells CAWSQVFPGQANTEAFF. CDR3 in DNA: TGTGCCTGGAGTCAGGTCTTCCCCGGACAGGCGAACACTGAAGCTTTCTTT.

The chain combines TRBV28 with TRBJ1-5; 8 bases match TRBD1. This CDR3 comprises 16 residues. Unmatched junction bases numbered 12, after V lost 4 bases and J lost 7 bases. Germline CDR1 MDHEN, CDR2 SYDVKM. Here the CDR3 reads CASSSIGQGGWQPQHF. CDR3 nucleotide sequence: TGTGCCAGCAGTTCGATCGGACAGGGAGGTTGGCAGCCCCAGCATTTT.

V usage is TRBV11-2 and J usage is TRBJ2-1; 9 bases align to TRBD1. The length of the CDR3 is 17 residues. The V and J ends lost 5 bases and 5 bases, in that order; junction bases with no gene match: 13. Germline values: CDR1 SGHAT, CDR2 FQNNGV. CDR3 amino acids: CASSPGVWDRAHNEQFF. In DNA, the CDR3 is TGTGCCAGCAGCCCCGGGGTCTGGGACAGGGCCCACAATGAGCAGTTCTTC.

This chain links TRBV1 with TRBJ2-7; the table gives TRBD2 as D, unverified against the DNA. TRBV1 is listed as a pseudogene. The CDR3 length is 16 residues. CDR3 loop: CTSSFSRSGRHYEQYF. CDR3 in DNA: TGCACCAGCAGCTTCTCCCGCAGCGGGAGGCACTACGAGCAGTACTTC.